Each of the 10 T cell receptor beta chains below was sequenced from the same sample in a study of type 1 regulatory T cells. One entry per CDR3 protein, called by TCRdb with MiXCR from the reads. The table has about 60,000 distinct CDR3 sequences, roughly 49% seen once; the top ten hold around 2.1%. No antigens are known for them. The sequenced sample was cultured non-Tr1 T cells, either the whole culture or a sorted T cell fraction (not recorded which). These receptors all come from a human donor in good health.

The chain recombines TRBV20-1 with TRBJ2-2, with TRBD1 as a possible D gene (5 bases). V was clipped by 2 bases and J by 5 bases, with 9 bases between them. The CDR3 is made up of 13 amino acids. Germline V lookup: CDR1 DFQATT, CDR2 SNEGSKA (reference sequence). The CDR3, as DNA: TGCAGTGCTAGAAGGGGCCTGACCGGGGAGCTGTTTTTT. Translating it yields CSARRGLTGELFF.

V usage is TRBV20-1 and J usage is TRBJ2-1; perhaps TRBD2 as D (5 bases). This CDR3 is built from 13 residues. Germline V gives CDR1 DFQATT, CDR2 SNEGSKA (reference sequence). Trimming took off 5 bases at V and 7 bases at J, with 15 bases between the two ends. CDR3 DNA sequence: TGCAGTGCTTCGGGATCCCCTTATAATGAGCAGTTCTTC. As protein: CSASGSPYNEQFF.

The chain carries TRBV7-2 and TRBJ1-4; TRBD1 is a possible D gene (5 bases). Germline values: CDR1 SGHTA, CDR2 FQGNSA. V was pared by 5 bases and J by 8 bases, with 18 bases between. This CDR3 spans 15 amino acids. The CDR3: CASSKKSGEQEKLFF. CDR3 DNA sequence: TGTGCCAGCAGCAAAAAGTCGGGGGAGCAGGAAAAACTGTTTTTT.

The V and J genes are TRBV7-2 and TRBJ2-6; either TRBD1 or TRBD2 may fit D (6 bases each). Trimming left V 1 base short and J 0 bases short, with 13 bases between. Germline V gene data show CDR1 as SGHTA and CDR2 as FQGNSA. The CDR3 runs 18 residues. The CDR3 DNA reads TGTGCCAGCAGCTTAGGCCGGGGGCAGGGCTCTGGGGCCAACGTCCTGACTTTC. Translating it yields CASSLGRGQGSGANVLTF.

In this sample, this clonotype turned up a few times. This sequence joins TRBV20-1 and TRBJ2-1; D is unclear. V was shortened by 4 bases and J by 12 bases, with 13 bases between the two germline ends. The V gene's germline CDR1 is DFQATT and CDR2 SNEGSKA (reference sequence). The CDR3 length is 11 residues. CDR3 sequence: CSAIENPGQFF. For the CDR3, the DNA is TGCAGTGCTATAGAGAATCCGGGGCAGTTCTTC.

This clonotype occurred a few times. The CDR3 loop is CASSLSPGMNTEAFF. In DNA form, the CDR3 reads TGTGCCAGCAGTTTATCGCCAGGGATGAACACTGAAGCTTTCTTT. This chain links TRBV27 with TRBJ1-1; possible D gene TRBD1, 5 bases. Trimming stripped 0 bases from V and 0 bases from J, with 8 bases between. Germline CDR1 is MNHEY and CDR2 is SMNVEV (reference sequence). This CDR3 spans 15 amino acids.

This chain links TRBV5-1 with TRBJ2-7; D may be TRBD1 (5 bases). Germline values: CDR1 SGHRS, CDR2 YFSETQ. Trimming shortened V by 4 bases and J by 5 bases, and 13 bases separated the two germline ends. CDR3 length equals 13 residues. In DNA, the CDR3 is TGCGCCAGCAGCCGTCGGTGGGGCGACGAGCAGTACTTC. Translated: CASSRRWGDEQYF.

CDR3 DNA sequence: TGTGCCAGCAGCCGACAGGGAGCTGGGGGTGAGCAGTTCTTC. Translation: CASSRQGAGGEQFF. The rearrangement joins TRBV7-2 to TRBJ2-1, with 7 bases aligning to TRBD1. This CDR3 is 14 amino acids long. Germline lookup yields CDR1 SGHTA and CDR2 FQGNSA. The V and J ends lost 5 bases and 9 bases, in that order; junction bases with no gene match: 10. Full variable domain (remainder filled in from reference TRBV7-2 and TRBJ2-1): GAGVSQSPSNKVTEKGKDVELRCDPISGHTALYWYRQSLGQGLEFLIYFQGNSAPDKSGLPSDRFSAERTGGSVSTLTIQRTQQEDSAVYLCASSRQGAGGEQFFGPGTRLTVL.

The genes are TRBV5-1 and TRBJ2-7, with D perhaps TRBD1 (6 bases). The germline V and J ends were trimmed by 4 bases and 7 bases, with 21 bases remaining between them. The CDR3 is 15 amino acids. Germline-derived CDR1 and CDR2 are SGHRS and YFSETQ. The CDR3 DNA reads as TGCGCCAGCAGCCTGGGGGCAGGAGGTACCCTAGAGCAGTACTTC. It yields the protein CASSLGAGGTLEQYF.

The V and J genes are TRBV12-3 or TRBV12-4 and TRBJ2-7; a weak D match, TRBD1 (5 bases). V dropped 7 bases and J dropped 2 bases, with 15 bases sitting between them. CDR3 length: 14 residues. The CDR3 nucleotides read TGTGCCAGCAACGAGAAAGGGGCCCCCTACGAGCAGTACTTC. Translation gives CASNEKGAPYEQYF.